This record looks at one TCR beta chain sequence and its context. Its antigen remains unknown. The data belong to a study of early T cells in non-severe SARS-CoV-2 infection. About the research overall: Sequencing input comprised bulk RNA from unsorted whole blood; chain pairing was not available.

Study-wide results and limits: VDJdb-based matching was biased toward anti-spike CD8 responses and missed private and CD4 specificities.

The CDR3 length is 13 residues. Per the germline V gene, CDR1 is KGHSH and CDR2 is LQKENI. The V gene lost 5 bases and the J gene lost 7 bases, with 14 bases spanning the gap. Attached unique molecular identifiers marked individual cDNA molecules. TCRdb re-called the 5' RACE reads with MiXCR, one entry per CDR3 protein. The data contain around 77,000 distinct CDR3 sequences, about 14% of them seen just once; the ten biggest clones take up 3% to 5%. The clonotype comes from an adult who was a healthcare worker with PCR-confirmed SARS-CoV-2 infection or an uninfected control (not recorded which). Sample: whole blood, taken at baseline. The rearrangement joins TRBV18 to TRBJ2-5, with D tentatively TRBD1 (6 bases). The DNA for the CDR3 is TGTGCCAGCTCAGGCGACAGGAGCGGGACCCAGTACTTC. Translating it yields CASSGDRSGTQYF. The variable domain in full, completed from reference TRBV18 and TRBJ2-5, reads NAGVMQNPRHLVRRRGQEARLRCSPMKGHSHVYWYRQLPEEGLKFMVYLQKENIIDESGMPKERFSAEFPKEGPSILRIQQVVRGDSAAYFCASSGDRSGTQYFGPGTRLLVL.